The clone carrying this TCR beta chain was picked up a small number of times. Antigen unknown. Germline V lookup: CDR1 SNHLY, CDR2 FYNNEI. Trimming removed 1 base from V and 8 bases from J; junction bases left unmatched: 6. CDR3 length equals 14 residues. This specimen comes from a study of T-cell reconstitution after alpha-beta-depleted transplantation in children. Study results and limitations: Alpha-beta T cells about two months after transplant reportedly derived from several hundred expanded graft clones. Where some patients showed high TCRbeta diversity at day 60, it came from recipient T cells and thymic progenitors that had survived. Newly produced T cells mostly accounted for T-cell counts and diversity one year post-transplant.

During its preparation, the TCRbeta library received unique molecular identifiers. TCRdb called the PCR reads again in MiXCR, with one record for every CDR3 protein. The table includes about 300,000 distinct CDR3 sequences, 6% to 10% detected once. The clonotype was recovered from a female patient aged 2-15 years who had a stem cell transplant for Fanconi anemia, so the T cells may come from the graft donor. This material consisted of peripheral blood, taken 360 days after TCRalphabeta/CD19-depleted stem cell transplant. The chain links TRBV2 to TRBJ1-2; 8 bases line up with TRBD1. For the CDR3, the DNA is TGTGCCAGCAGTGAAGACAGGGGGAGGAACGGCTACACCTTC. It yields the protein CASSEDRGRNGYTF.